One and the same sample provided the 5 T cell receptor beta chains below, sequenced in a study of T cells in Graves' hyperthyroidism and ophthalmopathy (dated 2019 in TCRdb). Receptor libraries were prepared by multiplex PCR. The reads were generated on an Illumina HiSeq 2000. The TCR beta CDR3 regions were amplified from RNA transcripts. The first round of RT-PCR for the TCR CDR3 was performed with the HTBI primer set and the Qiagen OneStep RT-PCR kit. The raw public reads went through TCRdb reprocessing: fastp at Q25, MiXCR clone calling, in-frame beta chains kept. For every CDR3 protein sequence, its rows merge into one entry that carries the most common genes and DNA. The sample table holds 700,000 or so distinct CDR3 sequences, of which about 14% were seen once. In total, the top ten clones hold around an eighth of the sample. The sample taken for sequencing was blood. The receptors were sampled from a woman aged 45-65 years with Graves' ophthalmopathy.

This clonotype occurred many times. The chain has TRBV18 and TRBJ2-5; D may be TRBD1 or TRBD2 (5 bases each). V gave up 3 bases and J gave up 2 bases, with 10 bases separating them. CDR1 is KGHSH and CDR2 is LQKENI in the germline V gene. CDR3 length: 14 amino acids. CDR3 region: CASSPGTEQETQYF. The CDR3 bases are TGTGCCAGCTCACCTGGGACGGAACAAGAGACCCAGTACTTC.

This clonotype appeared many times. The V call is TRBV6-1, the J call TRBJ2-5; 7 bases line up with TRBD1. The germline V gene encodes CDR1 MNHNS and CDR2 SASEGT. This CDR3 has 13 residues. V lost 6 bases to trimming and J lost 4 bases; unmatched junction nucleotides: 5. CDR3 nucleotides: TGTGCCAGCAGACAGGGGATTTCAGAGACCCAGTACTTC. Translation: CASRQGISETQYF.

Many counts were recorded for this clonotype. The chain couples TRBV29-1 to TRBJ1-5; possible D gene TRBD1, 6 bases. Trimming removed 3 bases at V and 6 bases at J, with 12 bases between. CDR1 and CDR2 from the germline V gene are SQVTM and ANQGSEA. This CDR3 comprises 13 residues. The CDR3: CSVDVGAGQPQHF. CDR3 nucleotides: TGCAGCGTTGATGTGGGGGCAGGTCAGCCCCAGCATTTT.

This clonotype was picked up many times. J is TRBJ2-7 and V is TRBV6-1; 9 nucleotides match TRBD1. V shed 5 bases and J 6 bases; nucleotides not matched to a gene: 11. This CDR3 comprises 15 residues. The germline CDR1 and CDR2 sequences are MNHNS and SASEGT. The CDR3 region has the DNA TGTGCCAGCAGTCCACTTGGGACAGGGATAGGCGAGCAGTACTTC. It is translated as CASSPLGTGIGEQYF.

Of note for this clonotype: A much larger clonotype is one base distant, so this may be a read error. The rearrangement links TRBV4-3 to TRBJ2-3, with TRBD2 matching 9 bases. Germline V lookup: CDR1 LGHNA, CDR2 YSLEER. The CDR3 covers 16 residues. Written as DNA, the CDR3 is TGCGCCAGCAGCCAAGGTAGCGGGAGCCTCACAGGTACGCAGTATTTT. This translates into CASSQGSGSLTGTQYF.